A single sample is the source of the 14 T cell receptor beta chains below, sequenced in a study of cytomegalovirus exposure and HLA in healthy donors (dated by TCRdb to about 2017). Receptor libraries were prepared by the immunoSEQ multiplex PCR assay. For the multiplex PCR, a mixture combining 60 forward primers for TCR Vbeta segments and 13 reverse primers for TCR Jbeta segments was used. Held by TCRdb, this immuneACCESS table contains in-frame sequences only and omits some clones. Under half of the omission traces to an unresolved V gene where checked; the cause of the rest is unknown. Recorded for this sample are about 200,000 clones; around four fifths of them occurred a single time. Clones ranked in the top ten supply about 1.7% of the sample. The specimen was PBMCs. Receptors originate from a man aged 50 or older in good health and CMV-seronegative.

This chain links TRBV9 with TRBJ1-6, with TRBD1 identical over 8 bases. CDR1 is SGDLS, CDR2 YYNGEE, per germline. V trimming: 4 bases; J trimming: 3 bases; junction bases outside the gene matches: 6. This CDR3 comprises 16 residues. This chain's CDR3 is CASSYRTGIYNSPLHF. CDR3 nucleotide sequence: TGTGCCAGCAGCTACCGGACAGGGATCTATAATTCACCCCTCCACTTT.

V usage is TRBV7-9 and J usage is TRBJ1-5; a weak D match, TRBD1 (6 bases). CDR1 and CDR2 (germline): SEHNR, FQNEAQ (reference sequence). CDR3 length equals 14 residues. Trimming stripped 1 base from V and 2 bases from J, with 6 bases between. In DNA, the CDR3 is TGTGCCAGCAGCTTAGACAGGGGCAATCAGCCCCAGCATTTT. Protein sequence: CASSLDRGNQPQHF.

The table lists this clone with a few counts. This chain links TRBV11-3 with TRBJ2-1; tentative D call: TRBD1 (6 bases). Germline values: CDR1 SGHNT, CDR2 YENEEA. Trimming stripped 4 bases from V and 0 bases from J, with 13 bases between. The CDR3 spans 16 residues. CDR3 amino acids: CASSSRRGPSYNEQFF. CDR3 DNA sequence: TGTGCCAGCAGCTCCCGCAGGGGTCCCTCCTACAATGAGCAGTTCTTC.

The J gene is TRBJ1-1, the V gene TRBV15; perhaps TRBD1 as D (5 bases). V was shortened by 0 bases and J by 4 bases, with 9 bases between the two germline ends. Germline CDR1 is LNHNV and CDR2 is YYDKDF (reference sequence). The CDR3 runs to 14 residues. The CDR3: CATSRDRVATEAFF. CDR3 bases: TGTGCCACCAGCAGAGACAGGGTAGCCACTGAAGCTTTCTTT.

CDR3 in DNA: TGTGCCAGCAGCTTAGATGCTAGGCTAGCGGGTCTCAATGAGCAGTTCTTC. It encodes CASSLDARLAGLNEQFF. The genes are TRBV11-3 and TRBJ2-1; 8 nucleotides line up with TRBD2. V trimming: 0 bases; J trimming: 6 bases; junction bases outside the gene matches: 10. The CDR3 has 17 amino acids. The V gene's germline CDR1 is SGHNT and CDR2 YENEEA.

CDR3 protein: CASSPTGTGGTGELFF. In nucleotides, the CDR3 is TGTGCCAGCAGTCCCACCGGGACAGGGGGCACCGGGGAGCTGTTTTTT. The V and J genes are TRBV28 and TRBJ2-2; TRBD1 matches 11 bases. The V segment lost 5 bases and the J segment 4 bases; nucleotides outside the gene matches: 6. The CDR3 contains 16 residues. Per the germline V gene, CDR1 is MDHEN and CDR2 is SYDVKM.

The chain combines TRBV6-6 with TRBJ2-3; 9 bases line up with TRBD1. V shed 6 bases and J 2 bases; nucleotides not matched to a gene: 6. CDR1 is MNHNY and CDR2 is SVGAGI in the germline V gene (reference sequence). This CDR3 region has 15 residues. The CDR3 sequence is CASSTGGSSTDTQYF. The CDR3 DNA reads TGTGCCAGCAGCACAGGGGGCAGTTCCACAGATACGCAGTATTTT.

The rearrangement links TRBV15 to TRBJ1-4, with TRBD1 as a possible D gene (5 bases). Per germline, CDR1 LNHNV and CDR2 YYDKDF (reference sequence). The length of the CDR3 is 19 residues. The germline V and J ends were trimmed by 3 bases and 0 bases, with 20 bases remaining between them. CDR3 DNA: TGTGCCACCAGCAGTGGCCCAGCAGGGTTCTATGCAACTAATGAAAAACTGTTTTTT. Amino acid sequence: CATSSGPAGFYATNEKLFF.

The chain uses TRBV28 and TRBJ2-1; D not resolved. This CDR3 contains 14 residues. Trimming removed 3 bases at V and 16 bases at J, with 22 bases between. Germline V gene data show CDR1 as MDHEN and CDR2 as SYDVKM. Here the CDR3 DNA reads TGTGCCAGCAGTTTCTCGTCTAGAGTTAGCCAAACTTTCTTC. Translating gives CASSFSSRVSQTFF.

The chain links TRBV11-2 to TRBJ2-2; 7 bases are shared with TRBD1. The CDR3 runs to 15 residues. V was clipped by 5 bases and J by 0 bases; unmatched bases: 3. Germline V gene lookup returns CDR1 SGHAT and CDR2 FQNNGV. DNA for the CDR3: TGTGCCAGCAGCCCCACAGGGGCGAACACCGGGGAGCTGTTTTTT. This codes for CASSPTGANTGELFF.

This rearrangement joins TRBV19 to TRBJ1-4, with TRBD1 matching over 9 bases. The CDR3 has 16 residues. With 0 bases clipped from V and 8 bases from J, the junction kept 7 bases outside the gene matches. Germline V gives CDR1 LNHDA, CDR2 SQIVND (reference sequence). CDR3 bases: TGTGCCAGTAGTATAGATTCCGGGACAGGGCTCGAAAAACTGTTTTTT. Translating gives CASSIDSGTGLEKLFF.

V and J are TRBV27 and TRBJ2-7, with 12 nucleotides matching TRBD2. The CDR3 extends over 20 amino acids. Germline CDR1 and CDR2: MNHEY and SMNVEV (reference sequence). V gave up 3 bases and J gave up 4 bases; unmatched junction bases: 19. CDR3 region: CASSFAAPGTSGQSDYEQYF. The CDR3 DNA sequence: TGTGCCAGCAGTTTTGCCGCCCCCGGGACTAGCGGGCAATCAGATTACGAGCAGTACTTC.

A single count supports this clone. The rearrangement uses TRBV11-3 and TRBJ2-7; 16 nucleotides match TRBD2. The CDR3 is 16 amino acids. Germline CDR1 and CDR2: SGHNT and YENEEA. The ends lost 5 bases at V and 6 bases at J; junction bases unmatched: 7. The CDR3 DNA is TGTGCCAGCAGCCCGGGACTAGCGGGAGGGCCCGTCGAGCAGTACTTC. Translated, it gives CASSPGLAGGPVEQYF.

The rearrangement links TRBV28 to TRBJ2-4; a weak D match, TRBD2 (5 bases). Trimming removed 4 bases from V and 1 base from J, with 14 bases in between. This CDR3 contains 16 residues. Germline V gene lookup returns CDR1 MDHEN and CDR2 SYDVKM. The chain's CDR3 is CASSSPNAGAKNIQYF. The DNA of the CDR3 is TGTGCCAGCAGTTCCCCTAATGCGGGCGCCAAAAACATTCAGTACTTC.